This T cell receptor (beta chain) is from a study of beta chain features in type 1 diabetes. Study-level results: The naive, central memory and Treg TCRB repertoires showed an apparent similarity that was greater among patients than among healthy donors. More deletions and fewer insertions at VDJ junctions were found in patients with type 1 diabetes.

With respect to this clone: Its antigen remains unidentified.

Investigators reverse transcribed all isolated RNA, so they sequenced expressed TCRB transcripts. Clones were sequenced by immunoSEQ multiplex PCR, and TCRdb holds only the in-frame ones, with some missing. The sample holds about 350,000 clones, less than 20% seen once. This TCR derives from a woman under 30 in good health. Sequencing was performed on naive CD4+ T cells from blood.

As DNA, the CDR3 is TGTGCCAGCAGCCAAGAACTCGGGGTTCAAAATCAGCCCCAGCATTTT. It encodes CASSQELGVQNQPQHF. V and J are TRBV4-2 and TRBJ1-5; D gene uncertain. The CDR3 runs 16 residues. Germline CDR1 LGHNA, CDR2 YNFKEQ. Trimming cost V 0 bases and J 4 bases, with 13 bases left between them.